This TCR beta chain was captured in a study of blood T cell repertoires in COVID-19. Study summary: Sources were T cells, B-cell-depleted T cells, or PBMCs; the material itself was cDNA or gDNA.

CDR1 is MNHEY, CDR2 SMNVEV, per germline (reference sequence). This CDR3 region has 15 residues. V lost 1 base to trimming and J lost 10 bases, with 17 bases between them. In the original analysis: Nucleated cell counts were estimated from reference gene primer amplification. The assay was immunoSEQ multiplex PCR, and TCRdb's table has in-frame clones only and misses some. V and J calls plus clone size are reproduced from that table; the DNA served to infer D and trimming. This table has about 260,000 clones, about 83% appearing once. Cohort assignment relied on participant-reported clinical history. This clone has just one count.

This sequence originates from a woman aged 45-65 years who had recovered from COVID-19. V usage is TRBV27 and J usage is TRBJ1-5; possible D gene TRBD1, 5 bases. The specimen was PBMCs or T cells enriched from blood (not recorded which). The CDR3 nucleotides are TGTGCCAGCAGTTTATGGCAGGGTAGTGATGAACCCCAGCATTTT. This sequence encodes CASSLWQGSDEPQHF.